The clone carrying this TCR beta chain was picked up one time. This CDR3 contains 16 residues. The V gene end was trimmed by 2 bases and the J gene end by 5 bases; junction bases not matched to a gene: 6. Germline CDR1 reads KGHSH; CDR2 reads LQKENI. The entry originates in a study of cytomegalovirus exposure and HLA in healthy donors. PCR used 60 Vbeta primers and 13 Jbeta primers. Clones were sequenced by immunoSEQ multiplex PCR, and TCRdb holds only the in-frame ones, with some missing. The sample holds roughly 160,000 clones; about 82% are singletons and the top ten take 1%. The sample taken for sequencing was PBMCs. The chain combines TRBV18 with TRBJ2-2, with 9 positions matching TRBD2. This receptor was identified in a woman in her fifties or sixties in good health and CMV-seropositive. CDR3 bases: TGTGCCAGCTCACCAGCGGGAGGGACTTCGACCGGGGAGCTGTTTTTT. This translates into CASSPAGGTSTGELFF.